This TCR beta chain was sequenced during a study of T cell changes during pregnancy in multiple sclerosis. From germline, CDR1 is SNHLY and CDR2 FYNNEI. The CDR3 length is 13 residues. Trimming took off 7 bases at V and 3 bases at J, with 12 bases between the two ends. Produced via immunoSEQ multiplex PCR; TCRdb's table is partial and in-frame only. The sample carries tens of thousands of clones, 70% to 90% recorded once. This clone was seen a handful of times. The chain is built from TRBV2 and TRBJ1-1; D not certain. The input for sequencing was CD4+ T cells from peripheral blood mononuclear cells, taken in the first trimester of pregnancy. The receptor was isolated from a female donor with multiple sclerosis, enrolled in a pregnancy study. The CDR3, as DNA: TGTGCCAGCAACCGGGAGAAGGACACTGAAGCTTTCTTT. The encoded protein is CASNREKDTEAFF.